The clone carrying this TCR beta chain was seen a single time. Each patient relapsed following autologous stem cell transplantation, and prior brentuximab vedotin exposure differed. This sample is part of a study of PD-1 blockade in classical Hodgkin lymphoma. Germline assignment: CDR1 LGHNA and CDR2 YNFKEQ. CDR3 size: 13 residues. The V end lost 1 base, the J end lost 5 bases, and 8 bases lay between the germline ends. Data came from immunoSEQ multiplex PCR; TCRdb stores just in-frame clones and leaves some out. Among some 100,000 clones listed, 80% to 95% were seen once. This TCR was sampled from a human donor with classical Hodgkin lymphoma. Material: peripheral blood mononuclear cells (PBMCs), obtained at baseline. The chain is built from TRBV4-2 and TRBJ2-5; D is possibly TRBD1 (7 bases). For the CDR3, the DNA is TGTGCCAGCAGCCAAGCAGGGGGGGAGACCCAGTACTTC. It translates to CASSQAGGETQYF.